This T cell receptor beta chain was recorded in a study of cytomegalovirus exposure and HLA in healthy donors. Points from the study as a whole: Highest at DRB1 and lowest at HLA-C, TCR association rates differed among HLA loci in a later analysis. A later analysis linked a missense variant in DCLRE1C to the trimming of TCR beta V and J genes.

13 Jbeta primers and 60 Vbeta primers were used for the PCR. Repertoires were generated with immunoSEQ multiplex PCR, while TCRdb's copy carries only in-frame clones and drops some. The sample has 120,000 to 150,000 clones, 75% seen once; the top ten hold 3% to 3.5%. The CDR3 is 17 amino acids. Germline lookup yields CDR1 KGHSH and CDR2 LQKENI. A word on this clone: As yet, its antigen is unknown. At one end the junction does not follow the germline gene, possibly because of a read error.

The sample comprised PBMCs. The chain combines TRBV18 with TRBJ2-1; tentative D call: TRBD1 (6 bases). The TCR comes from a man aged 35 to 55 in good health and CMV-seronegative. CDR3: CVSSPQMVQGSYNEQFF. CDR3 in DNA: TGTGTCAGCTCACCACAGATGGTACAGGGATCCTACAATGAGCAGTTCTTC.